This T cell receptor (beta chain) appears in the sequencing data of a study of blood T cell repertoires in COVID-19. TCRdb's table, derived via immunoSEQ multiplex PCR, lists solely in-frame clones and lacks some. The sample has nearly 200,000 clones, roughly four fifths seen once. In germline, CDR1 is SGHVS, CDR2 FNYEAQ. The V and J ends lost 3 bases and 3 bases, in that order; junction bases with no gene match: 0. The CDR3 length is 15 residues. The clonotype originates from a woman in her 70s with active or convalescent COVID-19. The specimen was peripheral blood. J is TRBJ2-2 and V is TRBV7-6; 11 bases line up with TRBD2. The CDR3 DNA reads TGTGCCAGCAGCTTTAGCGGGAGGGACACCGGGGAGCTGTTTTTT. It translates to CASSFSGRDTGELFF.